The 2 T cell receptor beta chains below come from one sample, sequenced in a study of blood T cell repertoires in COVID-19. Method: immunoSEQ multiplex PCR; TCRdb's copy keeps in-frame clones and lacks some. Here the sample spans roughly 400,000 clones, 70% to 90% being singletons. Sequencing was done on a sample of PBMCs or T cells enriched from blood (not recorded which). Receptors originate from a young woman who had been exposed to COVID-19.

V and J are TRBV6-2 or TRBV6-3 and TRBJ1-5; D not certain. The CDR3 covers 16 residues. The germline V gene has CDR1 MNHEY and CDR2 SVGEGT. V lost 2 bases and J 0 bases, leaving 11 bases between the germline ends. The DNA of the CDR3 is TGTGCCAGCAGTTACATGGCAGGATATAGCAATCAGCCCCAGCATTTT. Translated, it gives CASSYMAGYSNQPQHF.

This clone was detected once. The chain carries TRBV5-1 and TRBJ2-5; D remains unclear. The CDR3 is 13 amino acids. Germline CDR1 SGHRS, CDR2 YFSETQ. V was pared by 1 base and J by 4 bases, with 8 bases between. The CDR3 protein is CASSLIVGETQYF. DNA for the CDR3: TGCGCCAGCAGCTTGATTGTCGGAGAGACCCAGTACTTC. Full variable domain (missing parts from reference TRBV5-1 and TRBJ2-5): KAGVTQTPRYLIKTRGQQVTLSCSPISGHRSVSWYQQTPGQGLQFLFEYFSETQRNKGNFPGRFSGRQFSNSRSEMNVSTLELGDSALYLCASSLIVGETQYFGPGTRLLVL.